One sample yielded the 30 T cell receptor beta chains listed below, sequenced in a study of vaccination effects on CD4 cells after COVID-19. Upon completion of roughly ten days in culture, CD4+ T cells were isolated. Participants were given two doses of BNT162b2 or mRNA-1273 vaccine. These receptors have no identified antigens. Data came from immunoSEQ multiplex PCR; TCRdb stores just in-frame clones and leaves some out. The sample has some 69,000 clones, 65% to 80% seen once. This specimen consisted of CD4+ T cells from PBMCs cultured without peptide, obtained after COVID-19 vaccination. These receptors were obtained from a human donor who received a COVID-19 vaccine.

V and J are TRBV5-1 and TRBJ1-6; D call uncertain. The V gene lost 1 base and the J gene lost 7 bases, with 9 bases spanning the gap. Germline assignment: CDR1 SGHRS and CDR2 YFSETQ. The CDR3 covers 14 residues. The CDR3 DNA reads TGCGCCAGCAGCTTGAGTACGGAGAATTCACCCCTCCACTTT. Encoded protein: CASSLSTENSPLHF.

The chain employs TRBV19 and TRBJ2-6; 9 bases agree with TRBD1. Trimming at V came to 3 bases and at J to 2 bases, leaving 14 bases not matched to a gene. This CDR3 is 20 amino acids long. CDR1 and CDR2 from the germline V gene are LNHDA and SQIVND (reference sequence). The CDR3 reads CASSMFHPGTGLPGANVLTF. In nucleotides, the CDR3 is TGTGCCAGTAGTATGTTTCATCCGGGGACAGGGCTCCCTGGGGCCAACGTCCTGACTTTC.

Details on this clone: This CDR3 is also generated by other DNA sequences in the sample. This chain connects TRBV6-5 to TRBJ1-6, with D unclear. Trimming took off 0 bases at V and 1 base at J, with 4 bases between the two ends. Germline-derived CDR1 and CDR2 are MNHEY and SVGAGI. The CDR3 length is 15 residues. CDR3 sequence: CASSYSQSYNSPLHF. As DNA, the CDR3 is TGTGCCAGCAGTTACTCTCAGTCCTATAATTCACCCCTCCACTTT.

The V and J genes are TRBV3-1 (or the pseudogene TRBV3-2) and TRBJ2-3; 15 nucleotides align to TRBD2. V was pared by 4 bases and J by 2 bases, with 4 bases of the junction left unmatched. CDR1 and CDR2 from the germline V gene are LGHDT and YNNKEL (reference sequence). The CDR3 extends over 17 amino acids. CDR3 sequence reads: CASSPGLAGGYTDTQYF. The DNA for the CDR3 is TGTGCCAGCAGCCCGGGACTAGCGGGGGGCTACACAGATACGCAGTATTTT.

J is TRBJ1-5 and V is TRBV19, with TRBD1 matching 7 bases. In germline, CDR1 is LNHDA, CDR2 SQIVND (reference sequence). Unmatched junction bases numbered 3, after V lost 7 bases and J lost 0 bases. The CDR3 has 14 amino acids. Here the CDR3 reads CASTGQLSNQPQHF. The CDR3 DNA is TGTGCCAGTACGGGACAGCTTAGCAATCAGCCCCAGCATTTT.

The chain is built from TRBV2 and TRBJ2-2, with D perhaps matching TRBD1 or TRBD2 (6 bases each). The V gene's germline CDR1 is SNHLY and CDR2 FYNNEI. Trimming took 10 bases from V and 4 from J, leaving 19 bases between them. This CDR3 is built from 15 residues. CDR3 nucleotides: TGTGCCAACACAAAATATAAGGGGGGCACCGGGGAGCTGTTTTTT. It is translated as CANTKYKGGTGELFF.

The chain employs TRBV5-1 and TRBJ1-1, with 7 bases that match TRBD1. The V and J ends lost 3 bases and 4 bases, in that order; junction bases with no gene match: 21. The CDR3 is made up of 19 amino acids. The germline CDR1 and CDR2 sequences are SGHRS and YFSETQ. The CDR3 region is CASSSFKTPGQLGVTEAFF. The CDR3 nucleotides are TGCGCCAGCAGCTCATTCAAAACTCCGGGACAGCTGGGGGTCACTGAAGCTTTCTTT.

This clone was found a few times. V and J are TRBV28 and TRBJ2-7, with D possibly being TRBD1 (6 bases). This CDR3 is built from 11 residues. Trimming took 8 bases from V and 4 from J, leaving 9 bases between them. The germline V gene has CDR1 MDHEN and CDR2 SYDVKM. CDR3: CASGGFYEQYV. CDR3 nucleotides: TGTGCCAGCGGGGGCTTTTACGAGCAGTACGTC.

This clone was observed a few times. The chain recombines TRBV4-1 with TRBJ2-1; 7 bases agree with TRBD2. Germline CDR1 is MGHRA and CDR2 is YSYEKL. Trimming cost V 7 bases and J 3 bases; bases outside gene matches: 9. The CDR3 has 15 amino acids. This chain's CDR3 is CASTLSGDIYNEQFF. DNA for the CDR3: TGCGCCAGCACCCTCAGCGGGGATATCTACAATGAGCAGTTCTTC.

V and J are TRBV5-1 and TRBJ1-2; D not resolved. The germline gives CDR1 SGHRS, CDR2 YFSETQ. The CDR3 runs 15 residues. V gave up 0 bases and J gave up 2 bases, with 11 bases separating them. CDR3 sequence: CASSLEAGENYGYTF. The DNA for the CDR3 is TGCGCCAGCAGCTTGGAGGCAGGAGAGAACTATGGCTACACCTTC.

This chain uses TRBV2 with TRBJ2-7, with 9 bases aligning to TRBD1. The J segment lost 1 base and the V segment lost 10 bases, leaving 5 bases of the junction unmatched. CDR3 length: 13 amino acids. Germline lookup yields CDR1 SNHLY and CDR2 FYNNEI. CDR3 DNA sequence: TGTGCCACAGCGGGACAGGGTTCCTACGAGCAGTACGTC. Protein sequence: CATAGQGSYEQYV.

The chain joins TRBV5-1 to TRBJ2-1, with D perhaps TRBD2 (6 bases). CDR1 SGHRS and CDR2 YFSETQ come from the germline V gene. Trimming took off 1 base at V and 0 bases at J, with 14 bases between the two ends. This CDR3 has 17 residues. DNA for the CDR3: TGCGCCAGCAGCTTGACGGCGGGGACGAGCTCCTACAATGAGCAGTTCTTC. Protein product: CASSLTAGTSSYNEQFF.

The CDR3 region has the DNA TGTGCCAGCAAGCGGGGGGGAACAGATACGCAGTATTTT. Translation: CASKRGGTDTQYF. The genes are TRBV12-3 or TRBV12-4 and TRBJ2-3; 10 bases line up with TRBD2. The CDR3 is made up of 13 amino acids. Trimming cost V 7 bases and J 3 bases; bases outside gene matches: 1.

The chain has TRBV6-5 and TRBJ1-2; D gene uncertain. With 3 bases removed from V and 0 bases from J, the gap between germline ends came to 11 bases. The germline gives CDR1 MNHEY, CDR2 SVGAGI. CDR3 size: 15 residues. The DNA of the CDR3 is TGTGCCAGCAGTTATCTAGCGGGATCTAACTATGGCTACACCTTC. The encoded protein is CASSYLAGSNYGYTF.

The chain carries TRBV19 and TRBJ1-2, with TRBD1 as a possible D gene (5 bases). CDR1 is LNHDA and CDR2 is SQIVND in the germline V gene (reference sequence). Deletions cut 7 bases from V and 3 bases from J, with 15 bases between. The CDR3 loop spans 14 amino acids. The CDR3 region is CASTPRGVDYGYTF. CDR3 DNA sequence: TGTGCCAGTACCCCCCGGGGGGTGGACTATGGCTACACCTTC.

The V and J genes are TRBV24-1 and TRBJ2-5; 9 nucleotides match TRBD1. V was clipped by 6 bases and J by 2 bases; unmatched bases: 9. This CDR3 has 16 amino acids. CDR1 and CDR2 from the germline V gene are KGHDR and SFDVKD. CDR3 sequence: CATSLSGQGYQETQYF. CDR3 coding DNA: TGTGCCACCAGTCTATCGGGACAGGGTTATCAAGAGACCCAGTACTTC.

The genes are TRBV6-6 and TRBJ1-5, with 10 bases fitting TRBD1. The junction had 4 bases not matched to a gene; V was cut back by 6 bases and J by 5 bases. The CDR3 spans 14 residues. Germline CDR1 MNHNY, CDR2 SVGAGI (reference sequence). The CDR3 here is CASSRGQGDQPQHF. The CDR3 region has the DNA TGTGCCAGCAGCCGCGGACAGGGGGATCAGCCCCAGCATTTT.

This clone showed up just once. Written as DNA, the CDR3 is TGCAGCGCCACTTCGGGGTACGAGACCCAGTACTTC. It encodes CSATSGYETQYF. V and J are TRBV29-1 and TRBJ2-5; perhaps TRBD2 as D (5 bases). The V gene's germline CDR1 is SQVTM and CDR2 ANQGSEA. The CDR3 loop spans 12 amino acids. V was clipped by 7 bases and J by 5 bases, with 14 bases between them.

This sequence joins TRBV5-1 and TRBJ2-2; maybe TRBD2 (6 bases). Trimming left V 4 bases short and J 2 bases short, with 15 bases between. In germline, CDR1 is SGHRS, CDR2 YFSETQ. The CDR3 extends over 16 amino acids. Written as DNA, the CDR3 is TGCGCCAGCAGCCAACCGGGACTCCGTAACACCGGGGAGCTGTTTTTT. This translates into CASSQPGLRNTGELFF.

The chain links TRBV6-2 or TRBV6-3 to TRBJ2-2; D may correspond to TRBD1 or TRBD2 (5 bases each). Germline assignment: CDR1 MNHEY and CDR2 SVGEGT. V was trimmed by 4 bases and J by 5 bases, leaving 14 bases between them. The CDR3 runs to 15 residues. The DNA of the CDR3 is TGTGCCAGCAGTTTACTAGGCAGGGTAACCGGGGAGCTGTTTTTT. Residues: CASSLLGRVTGELFF.

This chain links TRBV3-1 (or the pseudogene TRBV3-2) with TRBJ1-2; unclear D gene. The CDR3 sequence is 14 residues long. V lost 1 base and J lost 3, with 9 bases in between. Germline V CDR1 and CDR2: LGHDT, YNNKEL (reference sequence). CDR3 amino acids: CASSQAAVDYGYTF. In DNA form, the CDR3 reads TGTGCCAGCAGCCAAGCTGCGGTTGACTATGGCTACACCTTC.

The chain recombines TRBV24-1 with TRBJ2-6; TRBD1 matches at 11 bases. CDR1 KGHDR and CDR2 SFDVKD come from the germline V gene. This CDR3 region has 18 residues. With V trimmed by 4 bases and J by 3 bases, 7 bases remained unmatched. This chain's CDR3 is CATSEAGQGAVGANVLTF. CDR3 nucleotides: TGTGCCACCAGTGAGGCAGGACAGGGGGCGGTTGGGGCCAACGTCCTGACTTTC.

J is TRBJ1-1 and V is TRBV15; D call uncertain. V lost 2 bases and J 1 base, leaving 8 bases between the germline ends. Germline CDR1 and CDR2: LNHNV and YYDKDF (reference sequence). CDR3 size: 14 residues. The CDR3 reads CATSRRMPNTEAFF. The CDR3 region has the DNA TGTGCCACCAGCAGAAGAATGCCGAACACTGAAGCTTTCTTT.

This clone has just a few counts. J is TRBJ2-7 and V is TRBV6-2 or TRBV6-3; D remains ambiguous. V lost 0 bases, J lost 2 bases, and 8 bases lay in between. There are 14 residues in the CDR3. CDR1 and CDR2 (germline): MNHEY, SVGEGT. In DNA form, the CDR3 reads TGTGCCAGCAGTTACTCCGCCCTTACCTACGAGCAGTACGTC. Translation gives CASSYSALTYEQYV.

J is TRBJ2-6 and V is TRBV5-8; TRBD2 matches at 7 bases. The germline gives CDR1 SGHTS, CDR2 YDEGEE. V was clipped by 3 bases and J by 0 bases; unmatched bases: 3. This CDR3 has 16 residues. The CDR3 region has the DNA TGTGCCAGCAGCTGGGGGGGGTTCTCTGGGGCCAACGTCCTGACTTTC. It yields the protein CASSWGGFSGANVLTF.

This rearrangement joins TRBV2 to TRBJ2-5; 8 bases fit TRBD2. Unmatched junction bases numbered 3, after V lost 8 bases and J lost 4 bases. The CDR3 runs 12 residues. CDR1 is SNHLY and CDR2 is FYNNEI in the germline V gene. CDR3 in amino acids: CASRGGLETQYF. CDR3 in DNA: TGTGCCAGCCGGGGGGGGCTAGAGACCCAGTACTTC. The full variable domain, in which reference TRBV2 and TRBJ2-5 provide the parts outside the CDR3, is EPEVTQTPSHQVTQMGQEVILRCVPISNHLYFYWYRQILGQKVEFLVSFYNNEISEKSEIFDDQFSVERPDGSNFTLKIRSTKLEDSAMYFCASRGGLETQYFGPGTRLLVL.

The V gene is TRBV12-3 or TRBV12-4, the J gene TRBJ1-6; D call uncertain. The CDR3 is 13 amino acids. The V and J ends lost 0 bases and 10 bases respectively, with 7 bases between them. The CDR3 sequence: CASSLARRSPLHF. The CDR3 DNA sequence: TGTGCCAGCAGTTTAGCGAGGAGATCACCCCTCCACTTT.

V is TRBV3-1 (or the pseudogene TRBV3-2) and J is TRBJ2-3; 10 nucleotides match TRBD2. V lost 4 bases, J lost 1 base, and 11 bases stayed unmatched. CDR1 and CDR2 (germline): LGHDT, YNNKEL (reference sequence). The CDR3 runs to 18 residues. The CDR3 nucleotides are TGTGCCAGCAGCCTTAATACCTTAGCGGGGGGCGGCACAGATACGCAGTATTTT. Protein: CASSLNTLAGGGTDTQYF.

The chain uses TRBV6-2 or TRBV6-3 and TRBJ2-7; TRBD2 matches 7 bases. The CDR3 totals 15 residues. Germline V lookup: CDR1 MNHEY, CDR2 SVGEGT. Trimming at V came to 2 bases and at J to 6 bases, leaving 10 bases not matched to a gene. In nucleotides, the CDR3 is TGTGCCAGCAGTTACCGGGGAGGGATTGCACTCGAGCAGTACGTC. This encodes CASSYRGGIALEQYV.

This chain uses TRBV3-1 (or the pseudogene TRBV3-2) with TRBJ1-4; unclear D gene. V lost 6 bases, J lost 0 bases, and 8 bases lay in between. The length of the CDR3 is 14 residues. Germline V lookup: CDR1 LGHDT, CDR2 YNNKEL (reference sequence). The CDR3 here is CASSRAATNEKLFF. CDR3 DNA sequence: TGTGCCAGCAGTAGGGCAGCAACTAATGAAAAACTGTTTTTT.